Shown below are 2 T cell receptor beta chains from a single sample sequenced in a study of T-cell reconstitution after alpha-beta-depleted transplantation in children. As it was prepared, the TCRbeta library received unique molecular identifiers. TCRdb ran MiXCR on the PCR reads and lists one entry per CDR3 protein. The sample lists about 610,000 distinct CDR3 sequences, 10% to 13% occurring once. Sequenced here: PBMCs from the stem cell graft donor, sampled from the stem cell graft. Receptors originate from a human donor who donated a stem cell graft to a child with acute myeloid leukemia.

This clonotype was seen many times. One end of the junction varies from germline; a read error may be responsible. This sequence joins TRBV5-1 and TRBJ2-7; 7 bases match TRBD2. The CDR3 contains 15 residues. Germline-derived CDR1 and CDR2 are SGHRS and YFSETQ. The CDR3, as DNA: TGCGCCAGCAGGTTGGGGACTATAGGCTCCTACGAGCAGTACTTC. It is translated as CASRLGTIGSYEQYF.

The rearrangement uses TRBV18 and TRBJ2-5, with 12 positions matching TRBD1. Unmatched junction bases numbered 10, after V lost 1 base and J lost 4 bases. This CDR3 contains 18 residues. Germline V gene sequence: CDR1 KGHSH, CDR2 LQKENI. In nucleotides, the CDR3 is TGTGCCAGCTCACCACTTGGAACCGGGACAGGGGGCAGAGAGACCCAGTACTTC. It encodes CASSPLGTGTGGRETQYF.